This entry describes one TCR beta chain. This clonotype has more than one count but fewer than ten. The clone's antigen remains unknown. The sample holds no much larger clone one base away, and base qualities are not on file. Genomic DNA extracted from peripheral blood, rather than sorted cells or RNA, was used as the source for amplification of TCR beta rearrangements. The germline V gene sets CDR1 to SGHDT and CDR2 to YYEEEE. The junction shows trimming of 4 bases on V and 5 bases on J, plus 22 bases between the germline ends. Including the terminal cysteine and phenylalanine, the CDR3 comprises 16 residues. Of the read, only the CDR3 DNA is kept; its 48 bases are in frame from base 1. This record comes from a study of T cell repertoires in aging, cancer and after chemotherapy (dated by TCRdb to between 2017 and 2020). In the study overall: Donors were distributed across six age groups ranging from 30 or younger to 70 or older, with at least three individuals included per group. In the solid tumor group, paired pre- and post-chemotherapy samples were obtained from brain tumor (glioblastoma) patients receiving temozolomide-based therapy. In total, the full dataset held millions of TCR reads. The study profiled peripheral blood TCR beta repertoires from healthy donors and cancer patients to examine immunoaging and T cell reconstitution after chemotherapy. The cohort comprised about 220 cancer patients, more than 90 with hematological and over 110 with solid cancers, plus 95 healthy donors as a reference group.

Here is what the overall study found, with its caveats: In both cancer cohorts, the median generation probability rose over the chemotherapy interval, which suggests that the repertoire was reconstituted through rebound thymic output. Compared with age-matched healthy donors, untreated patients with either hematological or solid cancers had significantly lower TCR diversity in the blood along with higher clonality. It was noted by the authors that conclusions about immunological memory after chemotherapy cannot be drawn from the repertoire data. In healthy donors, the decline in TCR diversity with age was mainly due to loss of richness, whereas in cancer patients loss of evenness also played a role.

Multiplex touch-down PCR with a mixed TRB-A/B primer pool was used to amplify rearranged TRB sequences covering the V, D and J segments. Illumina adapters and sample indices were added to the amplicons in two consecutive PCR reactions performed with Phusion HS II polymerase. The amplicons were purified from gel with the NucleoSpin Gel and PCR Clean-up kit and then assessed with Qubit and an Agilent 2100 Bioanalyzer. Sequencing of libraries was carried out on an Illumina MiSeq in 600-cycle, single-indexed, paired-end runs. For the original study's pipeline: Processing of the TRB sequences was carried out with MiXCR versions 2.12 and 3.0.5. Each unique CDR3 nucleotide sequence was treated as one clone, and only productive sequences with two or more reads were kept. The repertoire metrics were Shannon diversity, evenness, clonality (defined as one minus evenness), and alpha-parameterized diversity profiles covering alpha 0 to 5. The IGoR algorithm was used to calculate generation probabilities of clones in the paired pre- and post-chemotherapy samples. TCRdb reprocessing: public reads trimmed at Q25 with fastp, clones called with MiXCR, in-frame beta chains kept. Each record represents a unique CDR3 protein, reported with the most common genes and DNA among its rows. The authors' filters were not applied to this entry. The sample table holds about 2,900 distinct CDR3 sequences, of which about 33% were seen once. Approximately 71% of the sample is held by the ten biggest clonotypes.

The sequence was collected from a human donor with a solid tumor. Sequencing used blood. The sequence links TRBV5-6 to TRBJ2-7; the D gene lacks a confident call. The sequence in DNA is TGTGCCAGCAGCATGGGTGTGGCCGGGCCCCCTGACGAGCAGTACTTC. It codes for CASSMGVAGPPDEQYF.